These 14 T cell receptor beta chains came from one sample sequenced in a study of shared clonotypes between healthy human individuals. Profiled with immunoSEQ multiplex PCR; TCRdb holds only in-frame clones, not every one. The top ten hold about 1.5% of the sample, which has millions of clones, 85% to 95% seen once. Naive CD8 populations comprised CD45RO-negative cells positively selected for CCR7, excluding terminally differentiated effector memory CD45RA+ cells. The sequenced sample consisted of naive CD8+ T cells from PBMCs. Every receptor here comes from a man aged 18 to 30 in good health. Some clones in this sample may be carry-over from other donors' samples.

The chain recombines TRBV6-1 with TRBJ1-3; TRBD1 agrees at 8 bases. The V and J ends lost 4 bases and 4 bases, in that order; junction bases with no gene match: 6. Germline CDR1 is MNHNS and CDR2 is SASEGT. This CDR3 has 15 amino acids. This chain's CDR3 is CASSANRGTGNTIYF. The CDR3 region has the DNA TGTGCCAGCAGTGCGAACAGGGGGACCGGAAACACCATATATTTT.

V and J are TRBV20-1 and TRBJ2-7, with D hard to call. Per germline, CDR1 DFQATT and CDR2 SNEGSKA (reference sequence). V gave up 2 bases and J gave up 3 bases, with 5 bases separating them. There are 11 residues in the CDR3. The CDR3 sequence: CSARNFYEQYF. DNA of the CDR3: TGCAGTGCTAGAAATTTCTACGAGCAGTACTTC.

This clone has just one count. J is TRBJ2-7 and V is TRBV6-1; 10 bases are shared with TRBD1. The CDR3 length is 16 residues. V shed 2 bases and J 4 bases; nucleotides not matched to a gene: 8. Germline V gives CDR1 MNHNS, CDR2 SASEGT. As DNA, the CDR3 is TGTGCCAGCAGTGAAAGGTCGACAGGGGGCGCGTACGAGCAGTACTTC. It translates to CASSERSTGGAYEQYF.

The chain joins TRBV19 to TRBJ2-3, with 8 bases lining up with TRBD2. From germline, CDR1 is LNHDA and CDR2 SQIVND (reference sequence). Germline trimming cut 0 bases from V and 2 bases from J; bases unmatched to any gene: 10. The CDR3 length is 18 residues. The CDR3 DNA follows: TGTGCCAGTAGTATAGACTGGACTAGCAGACGGGTCACAGATACGCAGTATTTT. Translation gives CASSIDWTSRRVTDTQYF.

The chain employs TRBV9 and TRBJ2-1, with TRBD2 matching 10 bases. Germline V gene sequence: CDR1 SGDLS, CDR2 YYNGEE. Unmatched junction bases numbered 9, after V lost 4 bases and J lost 8 bases. This CDR3 is built from 15 residues. The CDR3 loop reads CASSPGTSDGDEQFF. The CDR3 DNA is TGTGCCAGCAGCCCCGGGACTAGCGACGGGGATGAGCAGTTCTTC.

The count of this clone is one. The chain is built from TRBV9 and TRBJ2-7; D is unclear. Deletions cut 7 bases from V and 3 bases from J, with 17 bases between. CDR1 and CDR2 (germline): SGDLS, YYNGEE. The CDR3 is 14 amino acids. The CDR3 reads CASGAGQANYEQYF. CDR3 DNA: TGTGCCAGCGGCGCCGGGCAGGCGAACTACGAGCAGTACTTC.

The chain combines TRBV6-5 with TRBJ2-7; tentatively, D is TRBD2 (6 bases). Germline CDR1 and CDR2: MNHEY and SVGAGI. CDR3 length: 15 amino acids. Trimming removed 2 bases from V and 5 bases from J, with 16 bases in between. The CDR3 region is CASSYAAGFWDEQYF. The DNA of the CDR3 is TGTGCCAGCAGTTACGCGGCGGGGTTTTGGGACGAGCAGTACTTC.

The chain uses TRBV27 and TRBJ2-1; maybe TRBD2 (5 bases). The CDR3 is 13 residues long. Trimming stripped 1 base from V and 12 bases from J, with 13 bases between. CDR1 and CDR2 from the germline V gene are MNHEY and SMNVEV (reference sequence). CDR3 residues: CASSLFGREGQFF. The CDR3 DNA follows: TGTGCCAGCAGTTTATTCGGGCGCGAGGGGCAGTTCTTC.

The chain uses TRBV29-1 and TRBJ1-3; D uncertain. With 5 bases removed from V and 9 bases from J, the gap between germline ends came to 17 bases. Germline CDR1 SQVTM, CDR2 ANQGSEA. The CDR3 contains 13 residues. CDR3 loop: CSVPGQMLGTIYF. The CDR3 nucleotides are TGCAGCGTTCCGGGCCAGATGTTGGGCACCATATATTTT.

Notes on this clone: Additional DNA sequences in this sample encode the identical CDR3. V usage is TRBV28 and J usage is TRBJ2-7; no firm D call. CDR1 is MDHEN and CDR2 is SYDVKM in the germline V gene. Trimming cost V 2 bases and J 0 bases, with 8 bases left between them. There are 14 residues in the CDR3. CDR3 sequence (DNA): TGTGCCAGCAGTTTAAGTGGGCTCTCCTACGAGCAGTACTTC. Encoded protein: CASSLSGLSYEQYF.

A word on this clone: The same CDR3 also results from other DNA sequences found in this sample. The V and J genes are TRBV9 and TRBJ2-7, with 12 bases fitting TRBD1. The CDR3 spans 15 residues. Germline V lookup: CDR1 SGDLS, CDR2 YYNGEE. V trimming: 0 bases; J trimming: 6 bases; junction bases outside the gene matches: 4. In nucleotides, the CDR3 is TGTGCCAGCAGCGTAGGGGGACAGGGGGCTGGCGAGCAGTACTTC. It is translated as CASSVGGQGAGEQYF.

To note about this clone: The same CDR3 arises from other DNA sequences in this sample as well. The genes are TRBV9 and TRBJ2-5; the match to TRBD2 covers 7 bases. CDR1 is SGDLS and CDR2 is YYNGEE in the germline V gene. The CDR3 has 15 amino acids. The junction had 6 bases not matched to a gene; V was cut back by 0 bases and J by 4 bases. In DNA, the CDR3 is TGTGCCAGCAGCGTAGAAGCTAGCGGCGGAGAGACCCAGTACTTC. It yields the protein CASSVEASGGETQYF.

V and J are TRBV7-6 and TRBJ2-7; D is unresolved. The germline V gene encodes CDR1 SGHVS and CDR2 FNYEAQ. This CDR3 comprises 14 residues. V lost 3 bases, J lost 2 bases, and 11 bases lay in between. CDR3 coding DNA: TGTGCCAGCAGCTTTGAGTCGGCCGCCTACGAGCAGTACTTC. It yields the protein CASSFESAAYEQYF.

V gene TRBV27 combines with J gene TRBJ1-2, with 7 bases that match TRBD1. V lost 2 bases to trimming and J lost 4 bases; unmatched junction nucleotides: 7. The CDR3 runs 15 residues. Per the germline V gene, CDR1 is MNHEY and CDR2 is SMNVEV (reference sequence). CDR3 in DNA: TGTGCCAGCAGTTTAACGCGCGGGACAGCCTATGGCTACACCTTC. Residues: CASSLTRGTAYGYTF.